These T cell receptor beta chains were read from a single sample in a study of shared clonotypes between healthy human individuals. Data came from immunoSEQ multiplex PCR; TCRdb stores just in-frame clones and leaves some out. Seen here are millions of clones, roughly 91% observed once, and the top ten hold 1.5% to 2%. The sample was naive CD8+ T cells from PBMCs. Receptors originate from a man between 18 and 29 years old in good health. Some clones in this sample may be carry-over from other donors' samples. The CDR3 runs from the conserved cysteine through the conserved F or W.

>TRBJ2-3|TRBV25-1
CASTLGATDADTQYF
>TRBJ1-1|TRBV7-9
CASSTKSVLNTEAFF
>TRBJ1-1|TRBV27
CASSFGGADTEAFF
>TRBJ2-2|TRBV4-1
CASSQGWHHLGTGELFF
>TRBJ1-2|TRBV14
CASSQKPLYRARDYGYTF
>TRBJ1-6|TRBV7-9
CASREDRGPYNSPLHF
>TRBJ2-1|TRBV29-1
CSVVPGNDNEQFF
>TRBJ2-7|TRBV28
CASSLRGQVYEQYF
>TRBJ2-1|TRBV7-9
CASSVPGTGRNEQFF
>TRBJ2-7|TRBV4-1
CASSQVAGTYEQYF
>TRBJ2-3|TRBV7-9
CASSLGTSGAPTDTQYF
>TRBJ2-7|TRBV4-3
CASSQGLASREQYF
>TRBJ2-5|TRBV28
CASREQETQYF
>TRBJ1-2|TRBV27
CASSPGTGGVNYGYTF